The 10 T cell receptor beta chains presented below share a single source sample, sequenced in a study of blood T cell repertoires in COVID-19. The protocol was immunoSEQ multiplex PCR, while the TCRdb copy is restricted to in-frame clones and leaves out a portion. The sample records 300,000 to 450,000 clones, more than 70% being singletons. The sample taken for sequencing was PBMCs or T cells enriched from blood (not recorded which). The source of these receptors is a woman aged 18-35 years who had recovered from COVID-19.

The chain employs TRBV27 and TRBJ2-2; TRBD1 aligns across 10 bases. The V segment lost 3 bases and the J segment 6 bases; nucleotides outside the gene matches: 10. Germline V gene lookup returns CDR1 MNHEY and CDR2 SMNVEV (reference sequence). The CDR3 sequence is 17 residues long. CDR3 DNA: TGTGCCAGCAGTTTTCCTGGGTCGACAGGGGGCCCCGGGGAGCTGTTTTTT. Protein: CASSFPGSTGGPGELFF.

This rearrangement joins TRBV5-8 to TRBJ2-1, with TRBD1 matching 11 bases. The CDR3 runs to 15 residues. The germline CDR1 and CDR2 sequences are SGHTS and YDEGEE. J gave up 2 bases and V 5 bases, and 3 bases lay outside the gene matches. The CDR3 spells CASRQGQGAYNEQFF. CDR3 DNA sequence: TGTGCCAGCAGGCAGGGACAGGGGGCCTACAATGAGCAGTTCTTC.

This chain joins TRBV6-1 and TRBJ1-2; TRBD1 aligns across 8 bases. J gave up 7 bases and V 3 bases, and 13 bases lay outside the gene matches. Germline CDR1 is MNHNS and CDR2 is SASEGT. The length of the CDR3 is 16 residues. The CDR3 loop reads CASSDDGQGRWAGYTF. CDR3 nucleotides: TGTGCCAGCAGTGACGACGGACAGGGTCGGTGGGCTGGCTACACCTTC.

This clone occurred once. This chain uses TRBV2 with TRBJ2-7, with D unclear. V lost 2 bases, J lost 5 bases, and 10 bases lay in between. This CDR3 comprises 13 residues. Per the germline V gene, CDR1 is SNHLY and CDR2 is FYNNEI. DNA of the CDR3: TGTGCCAGCAGTGAAATTTTGGCCAACGAGCAGTACTTC. Its translation is CASSEILANEQYF.

This chain links TRBV5-1 with TRBJ1-2; TRBD1 might be the D (5 bases). This CDR3 comprises 15 residues. Trimming cost V 0 bases and J 8 bases, with 17 bases left between them. CDR1 is SGHRS and CDR2 is YFSETQ in the germline V gene. The CDR3 nucleotides are TGCGCCAGCAGCTTGGAAGGGGCACCGGCTGGGGGCTACACCTTC. Amino acids: CASSLEGAPAGGYTF.

The rearrangement joins TRBV10-1 to TRBJ2-7; no firm D call. The CDR3 contains 13 residues. Germline V gene lookup returns CDR1 WNHNN and CDR2 SYGVQD (reference sequence). V was trimmed by 0 bases and J by 6 bases, leaving 9 bases between them. The CDR3 is CASSESGRSEQYF. CDR3 in DNA: TGCGCCAGCAGTGAGTCTGGTCGGTCCGAGCAGTACTTC.

The chain couples TRBV27 to TRBJ1-2; D unresolved. The germline V and J ends were trimmed by 3 bases and 4 bases, with 15 bases remaining between them. Germline V gives CDR1 MNHEY, CDR2 SMNVEV (reference sequence). This CDR3 has 15 amino acids. CDR3 coding DNA: TGTGCCAGCAGTTTGAGAGGGTCCAATGGCTATGGCTACACCTTC. This translates into CASSLRGSNGYGYTF.

The chain employs TRBV2 and TRBJ1-1; D is possibly TRBD1 (5 bases). With 6 bases removed from V and 0 bases from J, the gap between germline ends came to 11 bases. This CDR3 spans 14 amino acids. The germline V gene encodes CDR1 SNHLY and CDR2 FYNNEI. The CDR3 DNA follows: TGTGCCAGCAGCTTGGAACAGGTGAACACTGAAGCTTTCTTT. Translation gives CASSLEQVNTEAFF.

The V call is TRBV7-2, the J call TRBJ2-4; 8 bases agree with TRBD1. The junction had 5 bases not matched to a gene; V was cut back by 2 bases and J by 2 bases. Germline lookup yields CDR1 SGHTA and CDR2 FQGNSA. The CDR3 has 16 residues. The CDR3 region has the DNA TGTGCCAGCAGCTTAAGCCGGACAGGGACCAAAAACATTCAGTACTTC. Its protein product is CASSLSRTGTKNIQYF.

The chain links TRBV5-5 to TRBJ1-5; 8 bases fit TRBD1. With V trimmed by 3 bases and J by 6 bases, 8 bases remained unmatched. From germline, CDR1 is SGHKS and CDR2 YYEKEE (reference sequence). The CDR3 is 15 residues long. The CDR3 region is CASSSTGGGGQPQHF. DNA for the CDR3: TGTGCCAGCAGCTCTACAGGGGGAGGAGGTCAGCCCCAGCATTTT.